The 12 T cell receptor beta chains below come from one sample, sequenced in a study of CD8 T cells in ankylosing spondylitis. Study-wide points: A motif of 8 or 9 highly homologous TCR beta variants was seen as apparently characteristic of ankylosing spondylitis blood.

No antigen has been identified for these receptors. TCRdb re-called the 5' RACE reads with MiXCR, one entry per CDR3 protein. This table has about 90,000 distinct CDR3 sequences, roughly 8.5% appearing once. The sequenced sample consisted of blood, either unsorted or a sorted T cell fraction (not recorded which). The receptors were gathered from a male donor with ankylosing spondylitis.

In this sample, this clonotype turned up many times. This rearrangement joins TRBV27 to TRBJ1-1, with D perhaps matching TRBD1 (5 bases). The CDR3 is 14 amino acids. CDR1 and CDR2 from the germline V gene are MNHEY and SMNVEV (reference sequence). V lost 4 bases, J lost 2 bases, and 11 bases lay in between. The CDR3 bases are TGTGCCAGCAGTTACGGAGGGGTTAACACTGAAGCTTTCTTT. This sequence encodes CASSYGGVNTEAFF.

As concerns this clonotype: With a much larger clone just one base away, this may be a read error. The genes are TRBV7-8 and TRBJ2-2, with D maybe TRBD2 (5 bases). Germline V CDR1 and CDR2: SGHVS, FQNEAQ. The CDR3 is 12 residues long. The CDR3 DNA reads as TGTGCCACCAGCCCTAGCCCCGGGGAGCTGTTTTTT. Its translation is CATSPSPGELFF.

This clonotype has a count of ten or more. The CDR3 here is CSVEDRVDEQFF. In DNA, the CDR3 is TGCAGCGTTGAAGACAGGGTGGATGAGCAGTTCTTC. The chain couples TRBV29-1 to TRBJ2-1; D is possibly TRBD1 (5 bases). The CDR3 runs 12 residues. V shed 0 bases and J shed 8 bases, with 8 bases lying between them. CDR1 and CDR2 from the germline V gene are SQVTM and ANQGSEA.

This clonotype was detected ten times or more. The chain recombines TRBV7-8 with TRBJ2-7; D gene unclear. There are 12 residues in the CDR3. Trimming pared 5 bases from V and 3 bases from J, leaving 8 bases between. Germline V CDR1 and CDR2: SGHVS, FQNEAQ. CDR3 in DNA: TGTGCCAGCAGCCGTGGTGACTACGAGCAGTACGTC. It is translated as CASSRGDYEQYV.

The chain couples TRBV10-1 to TRBJ2-2; D is undetermined. Deletions cut 0 bases from V and 0 bases from J, with 11 bases between. This CDR3 has 17 amino acids. The germline gives CDR1 WNHNN, CDR2 SYGVQD (reference sequence). In DNA form, the CDR3 reads TGCGCCAGCAGTGAGTCCCCCTCAAGGCCGAACACCGGGGAGCTGTTTTTT. Translating it yields CASSESPSRPNTGELFF.

The V and J genes are TRBV2 and TRBJ1-6, with D hard to call. Germline assignment: CDR1 SNHLY and CDR2 FYNNEI. The CDR3 sequence is 17 residues long. V lost 4 bases, J lost 0 bases, and 13 bases lay in between. The CDR3 DNA reads as TGTGCCAGCAGTGTGCGGACGGCGAGCTCCTATAATTCACCCCTCCACTTT. Amino acids: CASSVRTASSYNSPLHF.

This clonotype was recorded many times. The V gene is TRBV2, the J gene TRBJ2-7; no clear D. CDR3 size: 15 residues. Germline values: CDR1 SNHLY, CDR2 FYNNEI. Trimming removed 3 bases at V and 1 base at J, with 13 bases between. This CDR3 is CASSEKVLQSYEQYF. CDR3 DNA: TGTGCCAGCAGTGAGAAGGTTCTCCAATCCTACGAGCAGTACTTC.

As DNA, the CDR3 is TGTGCCAGCAGTGAAAGGGCTGCAGGCGGTAGCTCCTACAATGAGCAGTTCTTC. Its translation: CASSERAAGGSSYNEQFF. The chain carries TRBV6-1 and TRBJ2-1; no reliable D call. There are 18 residues in the CDR3. Trimming shortened V by 2 bases and J by 0 bases, and 17 bases separated the two germline ends. Germline V gene data show CDR1 as MNHNS and CDR2 as SASEGT.

As to this clonotype: A single base separates this from a much larger clone, so it may be a read error. The CDR3 DNA sequence: TGTGCCAGCAGCCAAACTAGCGGGAGTCGCGATGAGCAGTTCTTC. Protein sequence: CASSQTSGSRDEQFF. The chain has TRBV7-8 and TRBJ2-1; 11 nucleotides agree with TRBD2. Germline values: CDR1 SGHVS, CDR2 FQNEAQ. This CDR3 has 15 amino acids. The junction had 8 bases not matched to a gene; V was cut back by 5 bases and J by 8 bases.

J is TRBJ1-5 and V is TRBV5-1, with 7 bases fitting TRBD1. V gave up 3 bases and J gave up 6 bases; unmatched junction bases: 6. Germline CDR1 reads SGHRS; CDR2 reads YFSETQ. The CDR3 runs 14 residues. As DNA, the CDR3 is TGCGCCAGCAGCTCTACAGGGGAGACTCAGCCCCAGCATTTT. Its translation: CASSSTGETQPQHF.

This clonotype occurred many times. The J gene is TRBJ2-1, the V gene TRBV5-4; D possibly uses TRBD1 or TRBD2 (5 bases each). Trimming pared 4 bases from V and 0 bases from J, leaving 11 bases between. There are 15 residues in the CDR3. Germline V gene sequence: CDR1 SGHNT, CDR2 YYREEE (reference sequence). The CDR3 here is CASSIGTDSYNEQFF. CDR3 nucleotide sequence: TGTGCCAGCAGCATCGGGACGGACTCCTACAATGAGCAGTTCTTC.

At least ten counts were recorded for this clonotype. Here the CDR3 DNA reads TGCGCCAGCAGCTCGGGTTGGTCAGGGAGCACTGAAGCTTTCTTT. This gives the protein CASSSGWSGSTEAFF. This chain joins TRBV5-1 and TRBJ1-1, with D possibly TRBD1 on 5 matching bases. This CDR3 is 15 amino acids long. With 3 bases removed from V and 4 bases from J, the gap between germline ends came to 16 bases. Germline CDR1 SGHRS, CDR2 YFSETQ.